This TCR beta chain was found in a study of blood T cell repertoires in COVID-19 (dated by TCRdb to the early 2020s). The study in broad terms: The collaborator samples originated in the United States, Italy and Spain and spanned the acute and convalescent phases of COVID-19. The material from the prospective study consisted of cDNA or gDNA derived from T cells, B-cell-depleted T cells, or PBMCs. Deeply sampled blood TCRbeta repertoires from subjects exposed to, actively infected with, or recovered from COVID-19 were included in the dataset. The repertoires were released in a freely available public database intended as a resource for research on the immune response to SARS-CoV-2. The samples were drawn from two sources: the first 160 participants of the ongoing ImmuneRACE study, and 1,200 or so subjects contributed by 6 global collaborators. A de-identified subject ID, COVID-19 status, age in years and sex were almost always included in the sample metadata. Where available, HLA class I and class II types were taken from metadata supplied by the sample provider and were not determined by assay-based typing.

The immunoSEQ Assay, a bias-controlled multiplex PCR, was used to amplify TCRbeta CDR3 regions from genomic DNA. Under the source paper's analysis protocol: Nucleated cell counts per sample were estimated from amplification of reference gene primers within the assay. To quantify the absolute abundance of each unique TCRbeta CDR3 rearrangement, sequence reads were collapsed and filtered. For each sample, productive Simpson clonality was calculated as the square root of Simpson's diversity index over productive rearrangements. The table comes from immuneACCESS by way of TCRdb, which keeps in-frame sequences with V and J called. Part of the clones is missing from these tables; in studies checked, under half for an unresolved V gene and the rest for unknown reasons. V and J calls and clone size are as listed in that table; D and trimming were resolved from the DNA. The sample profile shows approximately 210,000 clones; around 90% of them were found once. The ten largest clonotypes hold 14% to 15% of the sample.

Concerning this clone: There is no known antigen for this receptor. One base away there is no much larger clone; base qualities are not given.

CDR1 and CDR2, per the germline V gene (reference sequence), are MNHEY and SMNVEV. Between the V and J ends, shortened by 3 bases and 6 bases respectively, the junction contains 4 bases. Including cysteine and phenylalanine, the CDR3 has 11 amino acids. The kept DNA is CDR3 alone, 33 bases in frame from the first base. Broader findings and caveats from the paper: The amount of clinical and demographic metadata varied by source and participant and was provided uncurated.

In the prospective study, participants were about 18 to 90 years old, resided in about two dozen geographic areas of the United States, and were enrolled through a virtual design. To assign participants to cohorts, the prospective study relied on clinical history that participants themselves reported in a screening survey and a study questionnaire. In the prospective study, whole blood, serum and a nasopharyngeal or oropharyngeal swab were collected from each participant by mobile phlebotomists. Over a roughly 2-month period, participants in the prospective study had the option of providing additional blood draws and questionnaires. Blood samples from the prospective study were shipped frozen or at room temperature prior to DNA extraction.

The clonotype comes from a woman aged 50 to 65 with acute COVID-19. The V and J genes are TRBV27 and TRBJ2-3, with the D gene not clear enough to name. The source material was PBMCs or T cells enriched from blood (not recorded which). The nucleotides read TGTGCCAGCAGTTTTTCGGATACGCAGTATTTT. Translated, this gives CASSFSDTQYF.